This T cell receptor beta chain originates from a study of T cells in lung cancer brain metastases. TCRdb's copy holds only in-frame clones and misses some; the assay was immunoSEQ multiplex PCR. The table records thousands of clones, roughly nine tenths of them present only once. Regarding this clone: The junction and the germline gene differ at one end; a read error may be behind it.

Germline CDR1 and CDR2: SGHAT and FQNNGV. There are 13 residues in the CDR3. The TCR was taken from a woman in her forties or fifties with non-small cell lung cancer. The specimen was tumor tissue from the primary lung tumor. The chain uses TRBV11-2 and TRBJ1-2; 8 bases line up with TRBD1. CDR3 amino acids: CVSSPGQDYGYTF. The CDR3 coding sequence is TGTGTCAGCAGCCCGGGACAGGACTATGGCTACACCTTC.